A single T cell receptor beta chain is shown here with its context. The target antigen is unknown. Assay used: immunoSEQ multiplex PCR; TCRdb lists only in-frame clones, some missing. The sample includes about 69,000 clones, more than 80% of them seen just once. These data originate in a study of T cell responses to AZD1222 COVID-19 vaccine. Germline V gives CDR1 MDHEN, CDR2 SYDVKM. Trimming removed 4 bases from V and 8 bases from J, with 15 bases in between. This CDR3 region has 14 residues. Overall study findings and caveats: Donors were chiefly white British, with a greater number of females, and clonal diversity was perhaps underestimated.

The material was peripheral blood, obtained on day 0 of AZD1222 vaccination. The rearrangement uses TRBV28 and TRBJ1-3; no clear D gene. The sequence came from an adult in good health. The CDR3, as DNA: TGTGCCAGCAGTTACTTGACCGCACGGGACACCATATATTTT. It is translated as CASSYLTARDTIYF.